The 13 T cell receptor beta chains in this list originate from one sample, sequenced in a study of T cells in Graves' hyperthyroidism and ophthalmopathy. It was RNA transcripts that yielded the amplified TCR beta CDR3 regions. Carried out on the TCR CDR3, a first-round RT-PCR used the HTBI primer set. TCRdb re-called the multiplex PCR reads through MiXCR, storing one row per CDR3 protein. Seen here are hundreds of thousands of distinct CDR3 sequences, around 15% observed once, and the top ten hold about 10%. Sequencing used blood. The receptor set was obtained from a woman aged 18-29 years with Graves' hyperthyroidism.

This clonotype has a handful of counts. The CDR3 region has the DNA TGTGCCAGCAGCTCCCGGGCCTCCACCTACGAGCAGTACTTC. This codes for CASSSRASTYEQYF. This chain joins TRBV7-9 and TRBJ2-7; D call uncertain. The CDR3 loop spans 14 amino acids. Trimming cost V 4 bases and J 2 bases, with 12 bases left between them. The V gene's germline CDR1 is SEHNR and CDR2 FQNEAQ (reference sequence).

Written as DNA, the CDR3 is TGCGCCAGCAGCCTTCTTCGAGCGGGAGGGCGGGAGACCCAGTACTTC. This encodes CASSLLRAGGRETQYF. The chain links TRBV4-1 to TRBJ2-5, with 10 bases lining up with TRBD2. The CDR3 is made up of 16 amino acids. Unmatched junction bases numbered 10, after V lost 4 bases and J lost 5 bases. The germline V gene has CDR1 MGHRA and CDR2 YSYEKL.

This chain links TRBV11-2 with TRBJ2-7, with 7 bases aligning to TRBD2. The length of the CDR3 is 15 residues. J was trimmed by 3 bases and V by 5 bases; bases with no gene match: 10. Germline values: CDR1 SGHAT, CDR2 FQNNGV. The CDR3, as DNA: TGTGCCAGCAGCCAGCGGGGTAAGGGACTCTACGAGCAGTACTTC. Protein: CASSQRGKGLYEQYF.

As concerns this clonotype: A read error is possible here, since a much larger clone lies one base away. V and J are TRBV28 and TRBJ2-2, with D possibly being TRBD1 or TRBD2 (6 bases each). The CDR3 is 15 amino acids. CDR1 MDHEN and CDR2 SYDVKM come from the germline V gene. V was shortened by 6 bases and J by 4 bases, with 15 bases between the two germline ends. Here the CDR3 DNA reads TGTGCCAGCAGCATTGGGGGGCGCATCACCGGGGAGCTGTTTTTT. It translates to CASSIGGRITGELFF.

This clonotype has more than one count but fewer than ten. V and J are TRBV29-1 and TRBJ1-2; no reliable D call. V lost 1 base and J lost 0, with 15 bases in between. The length of the CDR3 is 16 residues. Germline values: CDR1 SQVTM, CDR2 ANQGSEA. The chain's CDR3 is CSVEVYRQIANYGYTF. The DNA for the CDR3 is TGCAGCGTTGAAGTATATAGACAAATAGCTAACTATGGCTACACCTTC.

This clonotype was detected ten times or more. The V call is TRBV12-3 or TRBV12-4, the J call TRBJ2-1; D gene ambiguous. This CDR3 is built from 17 residues. The V end lost 7 bases, the J end lost 3 bases, and 22 bases lay between the germline ends. CDR3 nucleotide sequence: TGTGCCAGCACCGCCGCCATACGGCCCTCAGGCTACAATGAGCAGTTCTTC. Protein product: CASTAAIRPSGYNEQFF.

This clonotype was counted ten times or more. The junction and the germline gene differ at one end; a read error may be behind it. The chain recombines TRBV3-1 with TRBJ2-7; D ambiguous. This CDR3 has 11 amino acids. The germline V gene encodes CDR1 LGHDT and CDR2 YNNKEL (reference sequence). The CDR3 sequence: CASRDSSEQYF. The CDR3 bases are TGTGCCAGCAGGGATTCCTCCGAGCAGTACTTC.

The gene calls are TRBV5-8 and TRBJ2-3; TRBD2 matches 14 bases. J was trimmed by 12 bases and V by 2 bases; bases with no gene match: 8. The CDR3 extends over 15 amino acids. Germline CDR1 SGHTS, CDR2 YDEGEE. CDR3 coding DNA: TGTGCCAGCAGCTTTTCATCGACTAGCGGGAGGGCACAGTATTTT. Residues: CASSFSSTSGRAQYF. Based on the CDR3 plus reference TRBV5-8 and TRBJ2-3, the full variable domain is EAGVTQSPTHLIKTRGQQATLRCSPISGHTSVYWYQQALGLGLQFLLWYDEGEERNRGNFPPRFSGRQFPNYSSELNVNALELEDSALYLCASSFSSTSGRAQYFGPGTRLTVL.

This clonotype was recorded many times. The V and J genes are TRBV30 and TRBJ1-1, with D perhaps matching TRBD1 (6 bases). V lost 0 bases and J 1 base, leaving 18 bases between the germline ends. This CDR3 is 17 amino acids long. The V gene's germline CDR1 is GTSNPN and CDR2 SVGIG (reference sequence). CDR3 loop: CAWSVLAWRGWNTEAFF. In nucleotides, the CDR3 is TGTGCCTGGAGTGTATTGGCCTGGAGGGGGTGGAACACTGAAGCTTTCTTT.

This clonotype appeared many times. The chain uses TRBV5-1 and TRBJ2-5; the match to TRBD1 covers 7 bases. CDR3 size: 16 residues. CDR1 and CDR2 from the germline V gene are SGHRS and YFSETQ. J gave up 4 bases and V 1 base, and 10 bases lay outside the gene matches. CDR3 sequence (DNA): TGCGCCAGCAGCTTGTTTTCACAGGGGATAGGAGAGACCCAGTACTTC. Its translation is CASSLFSQGIGETQYF.

This clonotype has ten or more counts. This sequence joins TRBV2 and TRBJ2-7; D might be TRBD1 (6 bases). CDR3 size: 12 residues. The germline CDR1 and CDR2 sequences are SNHLY and FYNNEI. The V and J ends lost 8 bases and 6 bases respectively, with 14 bases between them. CDR3 residues: CASESRGSEQYF. CDR3 DNA: TGTGCCAGCGAGAGTAGGGGGAGCGAGCAGTACTTC. Filled out from reference TRBV2 and TRBJ2-7, the complete variable domain reads EPEVTQTPSHQVTQMGQEVILRCVPISNHLYFYWYRQILGQKVEFLVSFYNNEISEKSEIFDDQFSVERPDGSNFTLKIRSTKLEDSAMYFCASESRGSEQYFGPGTRLTVT.

Many counts were recorded for this clonotype. As DNA, the CDR3 is TGTGCCAGCAGCCCGTCTAGACCGACGGATACGCAGTATTTT. It specifies CASSPSRPTDTQYF. This chain joins TRBV7-2 and TRBJ2-3; no firm D call. CDR3 length: 14 residues. Trimming left V 5 bases short and J 6 bases short, with 15 bases between. Germline CDR1 SGHTA, CDR2 FQGNSA.

This clonotype was seen ten or more times. The J gene is TRBJ1-1, the V gene TRBV30; no reliable D call. V dropped 3 bases and J dropped 1 base, with 6 bases sitting between them. This CDR3 has 12 amino acids. Germline CDR1 and CDR2: GTSNPN and SVGIG (reference sequence). The DNA of the CDR3 is TGTGCCTGGAGGCGAAGGAACACTGAAGCTTTCTTT. Its protein product is CAWRRRNTEAFF.